This TCR beta chain was captured in a study of siplizumab effects on memory and regulatory T cells. Overall study findings and caveats: In controls, around 30% of mappable alloreactive CD4+ clones were Treg-derived on average, versus around 71% with siplizumab. Roughly 75-96% of proliferating clones (CD4+ or CD8+) could not be assigned a naive or memory phenotype. A small minority of alloreactive clones were mapped to unstimulated subsets.

Germline values: CDR1 SGHDN, CDR2 FVKESK. V lost 1 base, J lost 6 bases, and 19 bases lay in between. The CDR3 extends over 17 amino acids. Sequencing of unstimulated naive, memory, effector memory and TEMRA subsets was performed in three donor pairs. Points on this clone: Its antigen is undetermined.

The table came from immunoSEQ multiplex PCR; TCRdb's copy has only in-frame clones and leaves some out. The sample holds tens of thousands of clones, around 89% seen once. The sequenced material came from naive CD4+ T cells sorted from blood. The rearrangement joins TRBV14 to TRBJ2-1, with a possible D match to TRBD2 (5 bases). This receptor was obtained from a human donor in good health. CDR3 sequence: CASSQGFGNPSVNEQFF. The CDR3 DNA is TGTGCCAGCAGCCAAGGATTCGGGAACCCCTCCGTCAATGAGCAGTTCTTC.